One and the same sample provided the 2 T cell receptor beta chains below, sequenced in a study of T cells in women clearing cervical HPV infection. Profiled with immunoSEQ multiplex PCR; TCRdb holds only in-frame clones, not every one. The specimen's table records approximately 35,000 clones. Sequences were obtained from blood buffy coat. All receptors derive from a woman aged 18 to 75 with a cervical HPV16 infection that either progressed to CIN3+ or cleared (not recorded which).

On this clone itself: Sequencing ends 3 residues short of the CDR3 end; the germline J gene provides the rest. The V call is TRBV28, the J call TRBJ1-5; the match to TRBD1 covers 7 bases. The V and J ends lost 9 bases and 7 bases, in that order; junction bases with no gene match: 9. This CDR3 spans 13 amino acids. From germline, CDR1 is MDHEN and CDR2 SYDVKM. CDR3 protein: CASTTGVRQPQHF. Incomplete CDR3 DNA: TGTGCCAGTACTACAGGGGTAAGGCAGCCC.

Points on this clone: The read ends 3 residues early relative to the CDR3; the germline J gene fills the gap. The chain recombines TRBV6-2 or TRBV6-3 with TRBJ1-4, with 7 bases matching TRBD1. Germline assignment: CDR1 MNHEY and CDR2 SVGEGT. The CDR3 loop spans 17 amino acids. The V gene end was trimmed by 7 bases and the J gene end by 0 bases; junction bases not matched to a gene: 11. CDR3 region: CASKFDPQGATNEKLFF. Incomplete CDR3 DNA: TGTGCCAGCAAGTTCGACCCCCAGGGGGCAACTAATGAAAAA.